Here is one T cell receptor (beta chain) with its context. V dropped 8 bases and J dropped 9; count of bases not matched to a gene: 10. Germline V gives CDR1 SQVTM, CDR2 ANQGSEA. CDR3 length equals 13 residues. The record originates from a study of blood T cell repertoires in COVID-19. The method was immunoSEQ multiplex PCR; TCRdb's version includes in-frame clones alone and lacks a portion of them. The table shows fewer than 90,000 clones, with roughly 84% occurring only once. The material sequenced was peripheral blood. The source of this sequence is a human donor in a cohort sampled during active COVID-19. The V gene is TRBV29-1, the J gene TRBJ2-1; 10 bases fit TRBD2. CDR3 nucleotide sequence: TGCAGCCCCAGTGCTAGCGGGAGTGGTGAGCAGTTCTTC. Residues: CSPSASGSGEQFF.